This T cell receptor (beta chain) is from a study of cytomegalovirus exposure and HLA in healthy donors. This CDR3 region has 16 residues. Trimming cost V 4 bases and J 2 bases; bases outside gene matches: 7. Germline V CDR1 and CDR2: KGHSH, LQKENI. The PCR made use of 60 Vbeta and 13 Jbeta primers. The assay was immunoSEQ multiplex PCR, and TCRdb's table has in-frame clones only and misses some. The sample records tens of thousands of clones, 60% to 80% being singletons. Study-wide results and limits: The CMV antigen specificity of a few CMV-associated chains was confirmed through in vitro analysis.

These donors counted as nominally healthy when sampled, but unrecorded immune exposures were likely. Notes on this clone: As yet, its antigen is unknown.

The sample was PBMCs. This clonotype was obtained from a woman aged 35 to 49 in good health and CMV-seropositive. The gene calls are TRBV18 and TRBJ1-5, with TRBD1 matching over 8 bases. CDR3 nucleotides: TGTGCCAGCTCACTCGCCACGACAGGGGGCAATCAGCCCCAGCATTTT. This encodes CASSLATTGGNQPQHF.